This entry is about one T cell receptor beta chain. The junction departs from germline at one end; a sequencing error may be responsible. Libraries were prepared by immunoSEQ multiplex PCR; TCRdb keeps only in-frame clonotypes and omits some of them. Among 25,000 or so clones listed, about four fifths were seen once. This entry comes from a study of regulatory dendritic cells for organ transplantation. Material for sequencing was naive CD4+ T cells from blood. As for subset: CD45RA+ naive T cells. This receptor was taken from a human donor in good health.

The CDR3 here is CTSSPGQGMGGYTF. DNA of the CDR3: TGCACCAGCAGCCCGGGACAGGGGATGGGGGGCTACACCTTC. This chain links TRBV5-1 with TRBJ1-2; 10 bases agree with TRBD1. Germline assignment: CDR1 SGHRS and CDR2 YFSETQ. This CDR3 spans 14 amino acids.